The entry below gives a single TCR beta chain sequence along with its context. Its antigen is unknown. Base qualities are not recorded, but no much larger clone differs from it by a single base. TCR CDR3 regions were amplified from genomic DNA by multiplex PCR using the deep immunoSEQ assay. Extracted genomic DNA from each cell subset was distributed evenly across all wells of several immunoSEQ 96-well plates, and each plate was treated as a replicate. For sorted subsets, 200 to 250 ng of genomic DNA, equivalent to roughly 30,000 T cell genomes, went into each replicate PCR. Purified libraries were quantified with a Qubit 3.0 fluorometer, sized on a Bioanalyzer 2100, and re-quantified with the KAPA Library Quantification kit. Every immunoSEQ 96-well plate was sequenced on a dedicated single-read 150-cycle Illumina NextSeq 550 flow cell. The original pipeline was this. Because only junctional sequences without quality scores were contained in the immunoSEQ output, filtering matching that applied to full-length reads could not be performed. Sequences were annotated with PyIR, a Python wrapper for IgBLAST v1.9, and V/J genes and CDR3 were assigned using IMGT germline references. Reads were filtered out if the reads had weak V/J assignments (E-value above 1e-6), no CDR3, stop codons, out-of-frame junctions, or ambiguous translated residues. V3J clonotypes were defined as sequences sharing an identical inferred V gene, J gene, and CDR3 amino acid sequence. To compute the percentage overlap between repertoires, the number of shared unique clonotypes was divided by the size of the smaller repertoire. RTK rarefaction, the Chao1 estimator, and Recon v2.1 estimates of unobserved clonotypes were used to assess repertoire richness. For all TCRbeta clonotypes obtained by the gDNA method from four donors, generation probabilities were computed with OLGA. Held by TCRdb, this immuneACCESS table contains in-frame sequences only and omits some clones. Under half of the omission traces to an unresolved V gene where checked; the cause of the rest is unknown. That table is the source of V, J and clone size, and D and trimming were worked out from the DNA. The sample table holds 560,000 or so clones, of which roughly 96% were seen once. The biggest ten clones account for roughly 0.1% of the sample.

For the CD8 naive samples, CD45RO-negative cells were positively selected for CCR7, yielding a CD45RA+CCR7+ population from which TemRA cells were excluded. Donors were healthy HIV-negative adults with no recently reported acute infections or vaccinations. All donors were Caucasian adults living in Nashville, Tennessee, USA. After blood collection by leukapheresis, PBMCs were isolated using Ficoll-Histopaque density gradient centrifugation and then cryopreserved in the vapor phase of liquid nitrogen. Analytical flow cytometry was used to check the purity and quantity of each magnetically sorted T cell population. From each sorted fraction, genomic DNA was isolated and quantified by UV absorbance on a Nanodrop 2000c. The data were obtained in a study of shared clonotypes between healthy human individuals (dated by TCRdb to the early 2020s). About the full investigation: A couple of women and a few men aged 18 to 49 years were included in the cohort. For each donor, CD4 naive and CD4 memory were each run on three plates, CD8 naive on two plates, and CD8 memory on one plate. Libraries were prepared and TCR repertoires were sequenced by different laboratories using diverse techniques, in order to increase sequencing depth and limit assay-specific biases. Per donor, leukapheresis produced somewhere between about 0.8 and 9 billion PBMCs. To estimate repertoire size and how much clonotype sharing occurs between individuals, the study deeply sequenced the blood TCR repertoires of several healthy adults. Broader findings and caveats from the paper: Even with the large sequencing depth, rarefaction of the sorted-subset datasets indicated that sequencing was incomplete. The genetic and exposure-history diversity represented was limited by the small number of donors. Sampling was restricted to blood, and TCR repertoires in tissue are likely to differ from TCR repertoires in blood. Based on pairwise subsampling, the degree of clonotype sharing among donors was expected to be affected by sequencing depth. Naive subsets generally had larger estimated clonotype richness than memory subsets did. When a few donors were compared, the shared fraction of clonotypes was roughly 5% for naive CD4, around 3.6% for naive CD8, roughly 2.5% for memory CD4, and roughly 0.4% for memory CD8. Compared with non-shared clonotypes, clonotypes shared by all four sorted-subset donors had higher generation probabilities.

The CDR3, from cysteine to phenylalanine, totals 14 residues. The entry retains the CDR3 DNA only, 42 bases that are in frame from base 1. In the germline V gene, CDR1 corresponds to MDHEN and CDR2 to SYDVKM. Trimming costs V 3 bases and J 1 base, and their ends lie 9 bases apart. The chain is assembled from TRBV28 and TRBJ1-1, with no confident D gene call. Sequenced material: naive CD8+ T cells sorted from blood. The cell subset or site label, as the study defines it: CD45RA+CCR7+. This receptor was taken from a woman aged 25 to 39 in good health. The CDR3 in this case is CASSFRFENTEAFF. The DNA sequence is TGTGCCAGCAGTTTTCGTTTTGAGAACACTGAAGCTTTCTTT.